A single sample gave rise to the 7 T cell receptor beta chains below, sequenced in a study of shared clonotypes between healthy human individuals. TCRdb's table, derived via immunoSEQ multiplex PCR, lists solely in-frame clones and lacks some. The sample consists of roughly 100,000 clones, about 72% of them appearing once. The source material was memory CD8+ T cells sorted from blood. Subset defined: CD45RO+ cells pooled with CCR7-negative TemRA cells. The source of these receptors is a woman under 40 in good health.

The V call is TRBV27, the J call TRBJ2-7, with 11 bases identical to TRBD2. Germline V gene sequence: CDR1 MNHEY, CDR2 SMNVEV (reference sequence). This CDR3 has 15 residues. With V trimmed by 5 bases and J by 4 bases, 7 bases remained unmatched. The CDR3: CASSTETSGTYEQYF. CDR3 DNA sequence: TGTGCCAGCAGTACCGAGACTAGCGGGACTTACGAGCAGTACTTC.

The V and J genes are TRBV28 and TRBJ2-1; 7 nucleotides agree with TRBD2. The CDR3 totals 21 residues. CDR1 and CDR2 (germline): MDHEN, SYDVKM. With V trimmed by 0 bases and J by 0 bases, 17 bases remained unmatched. The CDR3 region has the DNA TGTGCCAGCAGTTTATGGACGGGACTACCAACCGCAATAAGCTCCTACAATGAGCAGTTCTTC. Its protein product is CASSLWTGLPTAISSYNEQFF.

The rearrangement joins TRBV7-3 to TRBJ2-3; 9 bases are a match to TRBD1. From germline, CDR1 is SGHTA and CDR2 FQGTGA. V lost 4 bases and J lost 4; bases outside the gene matches: 3. The CDR3 totals 14 residues. This CDR3 reads CASSSGQGSDTQYF. CDR3 bases: TGTGCCAGCAGCTCCGGACAGGGGTCAGATACGCAGTATTTT. The full variable domain, with the rest looked up from reference TRBV7-3 and TRBJ2-3, is GAGVSQTPSNKVTEKGKYVELRCDPISGHTALYWYRQSLGQGPEFLIYFQGTGAADDSGLPNDRFFAVRPEGSVSTLKIQRTERGDSAVYLCASSSGQGSDTQYFGPGTRLTVL.

This clone has a handful of counts. The rearrangement uses TRBV9 and TRBJ1-5, with TRBD1 matching over 10 bases. Per germline, CDR1 SGDLS and CDR2 YYNGEE. After removal of 4 bases from V and 1 base from J, the junction contained 2 bases not matched to a gene. The CDR3 is 15 amino acids. Here the CDR3 DNA reads TGTGCCAGCAGCAAGGACAGGGGGAGCAATCAGCCCCAGCATTTT. It encodes CASSKDRGSNQPQHF.

The chain uses TRBV5-6 and TRBJ2-1; TRBD2 might be the D (5 bases). Germline loops: CDR1 SGHDT, CDR2 YYEEEE. The CDR3 is 17 residues long. With 2 bases removed from V and 0 bases from J, the gap between germline ends came to 15 bases. In DNA form, the CDR3 reads TGTGCCAGCAGCTTCGGGTCGTCAGCGGTCTCCTACAATGAGCAGTTCTTC. Its translation is CASSFGSSAVSYNEQFF.

This clone was detected only a few times. This chain uses TRBV6-6 with TRBJ2-1; 10 positions match TRBD2. The V segment lost 6 bases and the J segment 7 bases; nucleotides outside the gene matches: 9. This CDR3 region has 15 residues. Germline V gives CDR1 MNHNY, CDR2 SVGAGI (reference sequence). Here the CDR3 DNA reads TGTGCCAGCAGCCCCGGGACTAGCGAAACAAATGAGCAGTTCTTC. It codes for CASSPGTSETNEQFF.

The genes are TRBV15 and TRBJ2-7, with D perhaps given as TRBD1 or TRBD2 (6 bases each). Germline assignment: CDR1 LNHNV and CDR2 YYDKDF (reference sequence). Trimming left V 4 bases short and J 3 bases short, with 13 bases between. The CDR3 length is 14 residues. CDR3 sequence: CATSKGGKGYEQYF. CDR3 DNA: TGTGCCACCAGCAAGGGGGGAAAAGGCTACGAGCAGTACTTC. Full variable domain (rest looked up from reference TRBV15 and TRBJ2-7): DAMVIQNPRYQVTQFGKPVTLSCSQTLNHNVMYWYQQKSSQAPKLLFHYYDKDFNNEADTPDNFQSRRPNTSFCFLDIRSPGLGDTAMYLCATSKGGKGYEQYFGPGTRLTVT.